This T cell receptor beta chain emerged from a study of blood T cell repertoires in COVID-19. Looking at the study overall: There were acute and convalescent COVID-19 samples, and they came from the United States, Italy and Spain. T cells, B-cell-depleted T cells, or PBMCs supplied cDNA or gDNA.

This CDR3 spans 14 amino acids. Study processing details: Reference gene primers were amplified, and this amplification served to estimate nucleated cell counts. Using immunoSEQ multiplex PCR, the repertoire was profiled, and TCRdb retains in-frame clones only, with some absent. V, J and clone size are taken as reported in that table, and D and trimming were inferred from the DNA itself. The sample holds hundreds of thousands of clones, 87% seen once. Source material: peripheral blood. The V call is TRBV1, the J call TRBJ1-1; the D call TRBD1 from the table was never checked on the DNA. TRBV1 is a recognized pseudogene. This TCR was sampled from a man between 18 and 29 years old with active or convalescent COVID-19. For the CDR3, the DNA is TGCACCAGCAGCCAAGGGACAGTCAGGAGTGAAGCTTTCTTT. Translating gives CTSSQGTVRSEAFF.